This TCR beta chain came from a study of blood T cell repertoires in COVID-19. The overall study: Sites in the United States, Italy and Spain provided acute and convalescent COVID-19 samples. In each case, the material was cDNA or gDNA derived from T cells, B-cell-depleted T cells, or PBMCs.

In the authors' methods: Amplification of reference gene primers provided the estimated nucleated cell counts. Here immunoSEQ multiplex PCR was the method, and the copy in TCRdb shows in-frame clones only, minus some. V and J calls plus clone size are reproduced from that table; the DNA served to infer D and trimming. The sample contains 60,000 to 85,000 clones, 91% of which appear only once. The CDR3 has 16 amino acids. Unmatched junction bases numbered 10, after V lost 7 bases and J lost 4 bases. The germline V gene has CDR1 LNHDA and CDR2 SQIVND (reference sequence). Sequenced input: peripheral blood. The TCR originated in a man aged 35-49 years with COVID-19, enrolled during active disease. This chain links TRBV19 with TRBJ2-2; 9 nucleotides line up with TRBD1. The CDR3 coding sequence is TGTGCCAGTATCCTGACGGGACAGGGTGTCACCGGGGAGCTGTTTTTT. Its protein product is CASILTGQGVTGELFF.